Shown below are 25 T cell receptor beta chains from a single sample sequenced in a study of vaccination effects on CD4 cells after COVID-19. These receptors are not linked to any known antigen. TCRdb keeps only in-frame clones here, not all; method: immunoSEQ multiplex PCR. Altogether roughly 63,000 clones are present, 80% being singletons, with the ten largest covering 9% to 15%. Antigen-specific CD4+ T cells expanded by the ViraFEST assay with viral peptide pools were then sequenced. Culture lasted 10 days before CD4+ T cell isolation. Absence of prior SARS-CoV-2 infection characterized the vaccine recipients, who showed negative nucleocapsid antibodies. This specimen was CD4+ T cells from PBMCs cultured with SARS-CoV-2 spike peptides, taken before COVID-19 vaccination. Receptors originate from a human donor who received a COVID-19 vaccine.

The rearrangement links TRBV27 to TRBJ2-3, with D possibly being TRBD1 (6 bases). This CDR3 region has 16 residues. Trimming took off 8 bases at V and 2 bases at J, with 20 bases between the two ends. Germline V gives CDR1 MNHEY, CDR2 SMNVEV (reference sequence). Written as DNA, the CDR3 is TGTGCCAGCTCGCAACCGGGACAAAGAGACACAGATACGCAGTATTTT. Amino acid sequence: CASSQPGQRDTDTQYF.

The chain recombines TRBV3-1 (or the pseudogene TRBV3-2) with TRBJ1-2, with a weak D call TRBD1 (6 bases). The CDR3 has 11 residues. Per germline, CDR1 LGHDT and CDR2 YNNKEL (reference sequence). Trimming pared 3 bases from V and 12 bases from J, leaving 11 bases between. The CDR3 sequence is CASSHRGIDTF. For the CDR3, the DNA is TGTGCCAGCAGCCACAGGGGAATTGACACCTTC.

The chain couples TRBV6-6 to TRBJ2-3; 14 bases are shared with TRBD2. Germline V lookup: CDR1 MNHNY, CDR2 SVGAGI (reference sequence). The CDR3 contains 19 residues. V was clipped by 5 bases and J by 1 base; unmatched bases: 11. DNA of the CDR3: TGTGCCAGCAGTCGCGCGTTTGGGACTAGCGGGGGACGCACAGATACGCAGTATTTT. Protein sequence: CASSRAFGTSGGRTDTQYF.

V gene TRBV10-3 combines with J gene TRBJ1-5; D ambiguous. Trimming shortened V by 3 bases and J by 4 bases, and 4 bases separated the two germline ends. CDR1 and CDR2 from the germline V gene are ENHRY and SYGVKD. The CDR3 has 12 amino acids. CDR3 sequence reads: CAISDRNQPQHF. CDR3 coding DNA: TGTGCCATCAGTGACAGGAATCAGCCCCAGCATTTT.

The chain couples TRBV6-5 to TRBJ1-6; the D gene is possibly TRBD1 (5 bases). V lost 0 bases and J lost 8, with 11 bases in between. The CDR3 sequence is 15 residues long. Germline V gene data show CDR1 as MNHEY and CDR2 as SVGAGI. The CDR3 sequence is CASSYSRTRDSPLHF. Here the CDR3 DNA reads TGTGCCAGCAGTTACTCGAGGACAAGAGATTCACCCCTCCACTTT.

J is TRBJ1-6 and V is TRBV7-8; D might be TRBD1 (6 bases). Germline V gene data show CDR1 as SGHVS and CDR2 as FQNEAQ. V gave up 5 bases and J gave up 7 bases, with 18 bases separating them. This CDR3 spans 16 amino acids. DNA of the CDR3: TGTGCCAGCAGCCCTAGGGGTGGACAGTGGAATTCACCCCTCCACTTT. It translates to CASSPRGGQWNSPLHF.

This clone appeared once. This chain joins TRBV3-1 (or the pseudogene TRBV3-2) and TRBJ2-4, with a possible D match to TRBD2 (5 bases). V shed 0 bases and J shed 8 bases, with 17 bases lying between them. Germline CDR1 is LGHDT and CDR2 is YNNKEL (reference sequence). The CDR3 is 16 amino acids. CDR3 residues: CASSQERTRAIDIQYF. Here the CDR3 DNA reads TGTGCCAGCAGCCAAGAAAGGACGCGGGCCATTGACATTCAGTACTTC.

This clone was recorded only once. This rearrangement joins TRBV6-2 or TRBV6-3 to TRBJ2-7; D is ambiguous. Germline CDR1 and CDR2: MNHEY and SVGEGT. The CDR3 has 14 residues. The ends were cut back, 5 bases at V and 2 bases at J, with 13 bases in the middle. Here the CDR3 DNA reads TGTGCCAGCAGTCTCGATGGTTCCCCCTACGAGCAGTACGTC. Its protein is CASSLDGSPYEQYV.

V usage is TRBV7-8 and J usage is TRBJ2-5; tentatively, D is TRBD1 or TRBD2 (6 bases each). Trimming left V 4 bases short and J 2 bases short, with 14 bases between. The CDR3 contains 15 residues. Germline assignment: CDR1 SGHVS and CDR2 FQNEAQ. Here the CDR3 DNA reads TGTGCCAGCAGCTCGGGGGCAGCTTCTCAAGAGACCCAGTACTTC. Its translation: CASSSGAASQETQYF.

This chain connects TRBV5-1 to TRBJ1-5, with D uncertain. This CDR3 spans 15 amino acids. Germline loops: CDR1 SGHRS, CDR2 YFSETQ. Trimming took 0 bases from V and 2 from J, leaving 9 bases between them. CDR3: CASSLDGEGNQPQHF. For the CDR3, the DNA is TGCGCCAGCAGCTTGGATGGGGAAGGCAATCAGCCCCAGCATTTT.

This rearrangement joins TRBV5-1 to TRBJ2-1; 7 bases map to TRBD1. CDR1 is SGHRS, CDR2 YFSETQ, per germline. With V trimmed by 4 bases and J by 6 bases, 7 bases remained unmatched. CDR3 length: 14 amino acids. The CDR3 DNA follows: TGCGCCAGCAGCACACGACAGGGCCGCAATGAGCAGTTCTTC. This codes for CASSTRQGRNEQFF. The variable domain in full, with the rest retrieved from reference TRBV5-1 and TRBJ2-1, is KAGVTQTPRYLIKTRGQQVTLSCSPISGHRSVSWYQQTPGQGLQFLFEYFSETQRNKGNFPGRFSGRQFSNSRSEMNVSTLELGDSALYLCASSTRQGRNEQFFGPGTRLTVL.

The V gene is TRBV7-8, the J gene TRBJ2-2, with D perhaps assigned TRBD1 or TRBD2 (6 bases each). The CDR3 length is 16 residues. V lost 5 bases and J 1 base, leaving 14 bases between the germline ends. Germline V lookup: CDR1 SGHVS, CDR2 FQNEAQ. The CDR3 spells CASSRNGGLNTGELFF. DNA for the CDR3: TGTGCCAGCAGCCGAAACGGGGGCCTGAACACCGGGGAGCTGTTTTTT.

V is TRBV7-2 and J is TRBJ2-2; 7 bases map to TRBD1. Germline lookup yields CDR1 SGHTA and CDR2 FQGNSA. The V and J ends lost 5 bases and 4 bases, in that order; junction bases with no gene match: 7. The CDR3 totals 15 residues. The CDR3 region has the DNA TGTGCCAGCAGCGCCTCGGACAGGTCCACCGGGGAGCTGTTTTTT. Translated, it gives CASSASDRSTGELFF. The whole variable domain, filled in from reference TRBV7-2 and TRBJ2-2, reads GAGVSQSPSNKVTEKGKDVELRCDPISGHTALYWYRQSLGQGLEFLIYFQGNSAPDKSGLPSDRFSAERTGGSVSTLTIQRTQQEDSAVYLCASSASDRSTGELFFGEGSRLTVL.

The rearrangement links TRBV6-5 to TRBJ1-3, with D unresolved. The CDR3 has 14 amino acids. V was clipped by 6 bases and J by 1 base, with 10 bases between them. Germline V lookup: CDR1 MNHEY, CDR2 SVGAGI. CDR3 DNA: TGTGCCAGCAGAATGACGGGGTCTGGAAACACCATATATTTT. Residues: CASRMTGSGNTIYF.

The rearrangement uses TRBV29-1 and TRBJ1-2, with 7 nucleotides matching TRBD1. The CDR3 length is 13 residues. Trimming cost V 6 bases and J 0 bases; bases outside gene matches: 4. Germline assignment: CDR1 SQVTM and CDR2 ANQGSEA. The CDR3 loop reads CSVDRRTNYGYTF. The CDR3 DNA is TGCAGCGTGGACAGGCGAACTAACTATGGCTACACCTTC.

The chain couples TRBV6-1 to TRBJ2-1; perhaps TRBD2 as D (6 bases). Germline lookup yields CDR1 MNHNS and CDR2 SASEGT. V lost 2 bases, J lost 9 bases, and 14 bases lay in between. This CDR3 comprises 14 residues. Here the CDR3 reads CASSEWWGVGEQFF. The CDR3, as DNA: TGTGCCAGCAGTGAATGGTGGGGGGTAGGTGAGCAGTTCTTC.

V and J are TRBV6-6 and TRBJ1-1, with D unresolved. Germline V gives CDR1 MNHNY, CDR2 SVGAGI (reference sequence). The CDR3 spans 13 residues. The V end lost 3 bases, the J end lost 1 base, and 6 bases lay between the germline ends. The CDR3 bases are TGTGCCAGCAGTTATGCGCGGAACACTGAAGCTTTCTTT. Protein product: CASSYARNTEAFF.

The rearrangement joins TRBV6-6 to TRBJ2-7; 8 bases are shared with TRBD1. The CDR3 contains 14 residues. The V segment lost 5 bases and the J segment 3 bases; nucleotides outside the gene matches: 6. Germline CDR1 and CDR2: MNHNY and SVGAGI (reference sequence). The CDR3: CASSRLGTGYEQYV. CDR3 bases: TGTGCCAGCAGTCGACTAGGGACAGGCTACGAGCAGTACGTC.

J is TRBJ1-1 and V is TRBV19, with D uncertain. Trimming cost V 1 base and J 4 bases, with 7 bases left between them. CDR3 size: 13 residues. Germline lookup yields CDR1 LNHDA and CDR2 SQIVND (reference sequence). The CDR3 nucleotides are TGTGCCAGTAGTATAGGGCGGGGCACTGAAGCTTTCTTT. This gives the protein CASSIGRGTEAFF.

The CDR3 nucleotides read TGTGCCAGCAGCTTAGAAGGCGGAGGGTATTCACCCCTCCACTTT. Translating gives CASSLEGGGYSPLHF. The J gene is TRBJ1-6, the V gene TRBV7-2; D not certain. V was pared by 1 base and J by 8 bases, with 12 bases between. The CDR3 extends over 15 amino acids. CDR1 SGHTA and CDR2 FQGNSA come from the germline V gene.

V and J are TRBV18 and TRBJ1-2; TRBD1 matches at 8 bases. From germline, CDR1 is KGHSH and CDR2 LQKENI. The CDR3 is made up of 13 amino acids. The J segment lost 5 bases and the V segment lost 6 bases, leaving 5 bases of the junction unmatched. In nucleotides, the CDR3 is TGTGCCAGCTCGCCAGACAGGGGTTATGGCTACACCTTC. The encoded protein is CASSPDRGYGYTF.

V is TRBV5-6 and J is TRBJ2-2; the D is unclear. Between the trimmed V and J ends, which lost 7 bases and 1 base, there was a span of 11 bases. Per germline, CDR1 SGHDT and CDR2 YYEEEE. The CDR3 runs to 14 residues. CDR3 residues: CASGRRMNTGELFF. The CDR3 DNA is TGTGCCAGCGGTCGACGAATGAACACCGGGGAGCTGTTTTTT.

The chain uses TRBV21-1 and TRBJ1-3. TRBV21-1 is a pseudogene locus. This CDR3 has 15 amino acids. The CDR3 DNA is TGTGCCAGCAGCAGCCGGGGCCCTGAGGGAAACACCATATATTTT. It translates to CASSSRGPEGNTIYF.

CDR3 sequence: CASRRGGTANEKLFF. DNA for the CDR3: TGTGCCAGCCGAAGGGGTGGGACAGCGAATGAAAAACTGTTTTTT. This chain uses TRBV6-5 with TRBJ1-4; 7 bases are a match to TRBD1. Trimming took 8 bases from V and 5 from J; bases not matched to a gene: 11. The CDR3 covers 15 residues. The germline CDR1 and CDR2 sequences are MNHEY and SVGAGI.

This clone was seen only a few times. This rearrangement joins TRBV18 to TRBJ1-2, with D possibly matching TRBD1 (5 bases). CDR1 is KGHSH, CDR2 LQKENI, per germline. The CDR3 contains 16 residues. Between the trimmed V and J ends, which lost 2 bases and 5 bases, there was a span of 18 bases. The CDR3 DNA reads TGTGCCAGCTCACCAGTGGCGTTGACAGTAACTTATGGCTACACCTTC. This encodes CASSPVALTVTYGYTF. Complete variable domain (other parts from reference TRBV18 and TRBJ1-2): NAGVMQNPRHLVRRRGQEARLRCSPMKGHSHVYWYRQLPEEGLKFMVYLQKENIIDESGMPKERFSAEFPKEGPSILRIQQVVRGDSAAYFCASSPVALTVTYGYTFGSGTRLTVV.